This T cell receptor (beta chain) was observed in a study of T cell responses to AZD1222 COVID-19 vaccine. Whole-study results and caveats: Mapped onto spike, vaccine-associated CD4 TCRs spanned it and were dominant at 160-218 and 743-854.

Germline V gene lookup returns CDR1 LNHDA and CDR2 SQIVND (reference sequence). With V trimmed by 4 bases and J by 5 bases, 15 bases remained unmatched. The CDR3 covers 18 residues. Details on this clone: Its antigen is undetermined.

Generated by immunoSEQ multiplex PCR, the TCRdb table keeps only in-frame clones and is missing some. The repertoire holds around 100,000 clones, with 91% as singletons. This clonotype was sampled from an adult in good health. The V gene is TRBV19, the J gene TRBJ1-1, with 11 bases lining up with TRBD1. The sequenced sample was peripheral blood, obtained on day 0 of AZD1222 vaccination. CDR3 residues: CASSTPPQDRGRGTEAFF. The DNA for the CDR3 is TGTGCCAGTAGTACTCCTCCTCAGGACAGGGGGCGAGGTACTGAAGCTTTCTTT.